The 2 T cell receptor beta chains given below trace back to one sample, sequenced in a study of blood T cell repertoires in COVID-19. This table comes from immunoSEQ multiplex PCR, and its TCRdb copy is limited to in-frame clones, with some not included. Of about 180,000 clones in the sample, nearly 90% are singletons; the top ten hold approximately 2%. The sequencing sample was made of peripheral blood. Source of these receptors: a young man who had recovered from COVID-19.

V usage is TRBV6-2 or TRBV6-3 and J usage is TRBJ1-1; D ambiguous. The CDR3 contains 11 residues. CDR1 MNHEY and CDR2 SVGEGT come from the germline V gene. Trimming shortened V by 2 bases and J by 8 bases, and 6 bases separated the two germline ends. CDR3 region: CASSYGGEAFF. DNA of the CDR3: TGTGCCAGCAGTTACGGAGGGGAAGCTTTCTTT.

DNA of the CDR3: TGTGCCAGCAGCCAGGACGTTGCGACAGGGGTTCCGCGGCTGACCTACGAGCAGTACTTC. This sequence encodes CASSQDVATGVPRLTYEQYF. The rearrangement joins TRBV3-1 (or the pseudogene TRBV3-2) to TRBJ2-7; 8 bases map to TRBD1. J was trimmed by 2 bases and V by 3 bases; bases with no gene match: 21. The CDR3 has 20 amino acids. Germline lookup yields CDR1 LGHDT and CDR2 YNNKEL (reference sequence).